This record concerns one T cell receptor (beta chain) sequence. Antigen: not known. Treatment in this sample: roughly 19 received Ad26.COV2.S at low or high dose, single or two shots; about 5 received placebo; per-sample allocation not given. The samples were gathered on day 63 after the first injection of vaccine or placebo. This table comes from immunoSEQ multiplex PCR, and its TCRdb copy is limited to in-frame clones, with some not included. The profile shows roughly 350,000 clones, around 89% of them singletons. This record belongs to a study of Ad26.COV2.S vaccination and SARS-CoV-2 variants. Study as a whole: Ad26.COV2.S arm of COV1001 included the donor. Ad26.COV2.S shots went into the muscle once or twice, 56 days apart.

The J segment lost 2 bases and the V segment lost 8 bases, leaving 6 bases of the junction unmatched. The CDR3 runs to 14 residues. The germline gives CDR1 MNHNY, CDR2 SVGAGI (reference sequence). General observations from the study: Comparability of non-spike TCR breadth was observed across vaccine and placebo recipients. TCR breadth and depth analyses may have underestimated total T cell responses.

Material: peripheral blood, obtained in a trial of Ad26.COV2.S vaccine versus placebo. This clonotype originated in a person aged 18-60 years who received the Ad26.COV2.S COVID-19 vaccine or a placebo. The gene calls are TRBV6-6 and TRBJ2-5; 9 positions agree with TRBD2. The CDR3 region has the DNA TGTGCCAGCTCGCCCGGACTAGCGCAAGAGACCCAGTACTTC. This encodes CASSPGLAQETQYF.